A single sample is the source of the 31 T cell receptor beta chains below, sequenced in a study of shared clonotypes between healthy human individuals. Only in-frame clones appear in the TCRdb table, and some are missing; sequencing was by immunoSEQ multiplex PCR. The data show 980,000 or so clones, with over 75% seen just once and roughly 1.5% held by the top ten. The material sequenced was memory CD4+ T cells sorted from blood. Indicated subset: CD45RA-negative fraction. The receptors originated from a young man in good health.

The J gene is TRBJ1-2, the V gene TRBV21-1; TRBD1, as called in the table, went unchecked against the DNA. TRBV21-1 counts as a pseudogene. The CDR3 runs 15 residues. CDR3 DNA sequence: TGTGCCAGCAGCAAAAAGAAGTGGGGCTGTCGAGGCTACACCTTC. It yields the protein CASSKKKWGCRGYTF.

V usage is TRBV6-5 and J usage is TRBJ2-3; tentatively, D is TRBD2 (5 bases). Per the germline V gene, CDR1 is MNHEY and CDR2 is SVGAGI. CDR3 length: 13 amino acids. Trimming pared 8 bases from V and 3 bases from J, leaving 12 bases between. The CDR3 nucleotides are TGTGCCAGCTCACGAGGGTGGACAGATACGCAGTATTTT. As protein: CASSRGWTDTQYF.

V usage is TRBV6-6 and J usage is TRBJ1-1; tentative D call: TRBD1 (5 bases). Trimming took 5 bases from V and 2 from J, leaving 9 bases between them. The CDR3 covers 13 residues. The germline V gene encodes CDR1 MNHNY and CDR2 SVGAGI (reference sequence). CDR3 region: CASSETDNTEAFF. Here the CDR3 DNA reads TGTGCCAGCAGTGAGACAGACAACACTGAAGCTTTCTTT.

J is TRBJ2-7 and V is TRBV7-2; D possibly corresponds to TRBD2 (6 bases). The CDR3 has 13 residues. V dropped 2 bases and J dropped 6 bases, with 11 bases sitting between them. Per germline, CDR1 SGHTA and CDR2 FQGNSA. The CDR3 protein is CASSLQAGVEQYF. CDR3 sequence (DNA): TGTGCCAGCAGCTTACAAGCGGGTGTCGAGCAGTACTTC.

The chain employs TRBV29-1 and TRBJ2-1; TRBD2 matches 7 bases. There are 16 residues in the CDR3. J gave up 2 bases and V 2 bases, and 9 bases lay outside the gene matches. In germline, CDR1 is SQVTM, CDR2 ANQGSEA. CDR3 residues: CSVELFSGFTYNEQFF. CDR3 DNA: TGCAGCGTTGAACTCTTTAGCGGGTTTACCTACAATGAGCAGTTCTTC.

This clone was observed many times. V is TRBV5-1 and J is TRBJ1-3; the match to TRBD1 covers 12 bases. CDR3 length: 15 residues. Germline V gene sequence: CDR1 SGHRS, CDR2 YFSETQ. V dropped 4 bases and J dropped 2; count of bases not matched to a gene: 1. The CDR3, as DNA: TGCGCCAGCAGCCGGGACAGGGGGCCTGGAAACACCATATATTTT. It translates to CASSRDRGPGNTIYF.

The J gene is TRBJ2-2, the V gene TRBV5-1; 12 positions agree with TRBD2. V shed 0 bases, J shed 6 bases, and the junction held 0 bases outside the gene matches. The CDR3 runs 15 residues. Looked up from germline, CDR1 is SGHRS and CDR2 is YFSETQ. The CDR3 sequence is CASSLGTSGAGELFF. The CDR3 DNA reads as TGCGCCAGCAGCTTGGGGACTAGCGGGGCCGGGGAGCTGTTTTTT.

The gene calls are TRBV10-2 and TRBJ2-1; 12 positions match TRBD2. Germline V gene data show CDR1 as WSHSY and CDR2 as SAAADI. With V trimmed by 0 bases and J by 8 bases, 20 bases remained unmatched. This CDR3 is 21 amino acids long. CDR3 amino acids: CASSESPRAGLTSGRTDEQFF. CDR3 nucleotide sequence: TGCGCCAGCAGTGAGTCACCCCGGGCTGGACTGACTAGCGGGAGAACCGATGAGCAGTTCTTC.

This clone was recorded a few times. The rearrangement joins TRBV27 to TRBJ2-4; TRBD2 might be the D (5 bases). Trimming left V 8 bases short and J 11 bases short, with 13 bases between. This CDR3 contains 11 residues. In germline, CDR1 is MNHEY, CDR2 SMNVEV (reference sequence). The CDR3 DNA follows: TGTGCCAGCCCCTCGGGGATAGTTCAGTACTTC. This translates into CASPSGIVQYF.

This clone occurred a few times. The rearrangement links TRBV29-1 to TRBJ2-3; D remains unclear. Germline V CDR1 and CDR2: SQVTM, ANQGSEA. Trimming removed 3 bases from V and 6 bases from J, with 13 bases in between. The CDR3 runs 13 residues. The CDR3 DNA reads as TGCAGCGTTGAGACCGGATTGAGGGATACGCAGTATTTT. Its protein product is CSVETGLRDTQYF.

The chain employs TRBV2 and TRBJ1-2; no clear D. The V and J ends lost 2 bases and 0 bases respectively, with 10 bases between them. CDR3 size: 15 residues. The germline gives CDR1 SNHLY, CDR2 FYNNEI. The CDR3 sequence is CASSEPSAANYGYTF. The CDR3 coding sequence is TGTGCCAGCAGTGAACCCTCGGCAGCTAACTATGGCTACACCTTC. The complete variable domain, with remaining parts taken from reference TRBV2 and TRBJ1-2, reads EPEVTQTPSHQVTQMGQEVILRCVPISNHLYFYWYRQILGQKVEFLVSFYNNEISEKSEIFDDQFSVERPDGSNFTLKIRSTKLEDSAMYFCASSEPSAANYGYTFGSGTRLTVV.

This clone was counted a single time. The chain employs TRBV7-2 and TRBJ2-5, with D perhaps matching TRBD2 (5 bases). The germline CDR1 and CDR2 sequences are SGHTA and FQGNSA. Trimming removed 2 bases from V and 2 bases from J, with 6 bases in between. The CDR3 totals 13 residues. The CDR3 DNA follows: TGTGCCAGCAGCTTAATAGCGCAAGAGACCCAGTACTTC. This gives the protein CASSLIAQETQYF.

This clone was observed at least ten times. CDR3 in DNA: TGTGCCAGCAGTGAAGCGGGCGGTTCTGGAAACACCATATATTTT. It yields the protein CASSEAGGSGNTIYF. This rearrangement joins TRBV6-1 to TRBJ1-3; D is unresolved. Germline lookup yields CDR1 MNHNS and CDR2 SASEGT. CDR3 size: 15 residues. Trimming shortened V by 0 bases and J by 1 base, and 7 bases separated the two germline ends.

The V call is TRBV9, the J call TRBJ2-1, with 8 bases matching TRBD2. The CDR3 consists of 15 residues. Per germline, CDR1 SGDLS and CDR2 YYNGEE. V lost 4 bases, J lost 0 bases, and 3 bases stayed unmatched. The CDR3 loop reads CASSLGLVSYNEQFF. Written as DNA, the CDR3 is TGTGCCAGCAGCTTGGGACTAGTCTCCTACAATGAGCAGTTCTTC.

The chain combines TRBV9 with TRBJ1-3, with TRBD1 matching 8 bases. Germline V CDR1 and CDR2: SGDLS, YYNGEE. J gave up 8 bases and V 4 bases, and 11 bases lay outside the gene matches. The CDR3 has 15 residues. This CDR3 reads CASSRNNRGGDTIYF. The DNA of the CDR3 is TGTGCCAGCAGCCGTAATAACAGGGGGGGAGACACCATATATTTT.

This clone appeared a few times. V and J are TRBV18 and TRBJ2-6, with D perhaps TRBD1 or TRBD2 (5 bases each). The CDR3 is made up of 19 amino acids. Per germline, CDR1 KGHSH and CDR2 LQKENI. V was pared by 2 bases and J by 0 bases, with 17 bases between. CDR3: CASSPGLGRLSSGANVLTF. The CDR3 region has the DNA TGTGCCAGCTCACCAGGGCTGGGACGCCTGAGCTCTGGGGCCAACGTCCTGACTTTC. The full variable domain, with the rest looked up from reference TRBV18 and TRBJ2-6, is NAGVMQNPRHLVRRRGQEARLRCSPMKGHSHVYWYRQLPEEGLKFMVYLQKENIIDESGMPKERFSAEFPKEGPSILRIQQVVRGDSAAYFCASSPGLGRLSSGANVLTFGAGSRLTVL.

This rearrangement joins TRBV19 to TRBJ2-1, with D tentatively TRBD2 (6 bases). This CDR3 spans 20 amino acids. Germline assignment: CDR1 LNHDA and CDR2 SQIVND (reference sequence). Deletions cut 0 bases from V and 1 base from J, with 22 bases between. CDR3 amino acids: CASSIDGVGSVLGSYNEQFF. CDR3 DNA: TGTGCCAGTAGTATAGATGGAGTCGGGAGTGTATTGGGATCCTACAATGAGCAGTTCTTC. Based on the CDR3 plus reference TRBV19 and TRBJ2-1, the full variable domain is DGGITQSPKYLFRKEGQNVTLSCEQNLNHDAMYWYRQDPGQGLRLIYYSQIVNDFQKGDIAEGYSVSREKKESFPLTVTSAQKNPTAFYLCASSIDGVGSVLGSYNEQFFGPGTRLTVL.

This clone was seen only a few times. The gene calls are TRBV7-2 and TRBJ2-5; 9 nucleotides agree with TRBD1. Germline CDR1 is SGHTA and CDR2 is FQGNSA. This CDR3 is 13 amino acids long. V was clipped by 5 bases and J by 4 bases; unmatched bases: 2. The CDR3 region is CASSGTGLETQYF. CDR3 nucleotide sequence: TGTGCCAGCAGCGGGACAGGGTTAGAGACCCAGTACTTC.

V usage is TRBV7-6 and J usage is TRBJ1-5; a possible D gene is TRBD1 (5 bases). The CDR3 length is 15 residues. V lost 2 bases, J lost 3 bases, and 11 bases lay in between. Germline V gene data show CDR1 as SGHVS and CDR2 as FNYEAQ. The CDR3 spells CASSLLGGVNQPQHF. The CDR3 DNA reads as TGTGCCAGCAGCTTATTGGGAGGGGTCAATCAGCCCCAGCATTTT. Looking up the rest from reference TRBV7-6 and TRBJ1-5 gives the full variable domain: GAGVSQSPRYKVTKRGQDVALRCDPISGHVSLYWYRQALGQGPEFLTYFNYEAQQDKSGLPNDRFSAERPEGSISTLTIQRTEQRDSAMYRCASSLLGGVNQPQHFGDGTRLSIL.

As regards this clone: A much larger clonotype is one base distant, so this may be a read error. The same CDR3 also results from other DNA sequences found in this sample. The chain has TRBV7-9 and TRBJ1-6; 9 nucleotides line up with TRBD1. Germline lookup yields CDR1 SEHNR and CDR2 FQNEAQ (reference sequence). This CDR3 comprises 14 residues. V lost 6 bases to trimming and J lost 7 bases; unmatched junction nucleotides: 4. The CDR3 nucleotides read TGTGCCAGCAGTCGGGACAGGGACAATTCACCCCTCCACTTT. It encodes CASSRDRDNSPLHF.

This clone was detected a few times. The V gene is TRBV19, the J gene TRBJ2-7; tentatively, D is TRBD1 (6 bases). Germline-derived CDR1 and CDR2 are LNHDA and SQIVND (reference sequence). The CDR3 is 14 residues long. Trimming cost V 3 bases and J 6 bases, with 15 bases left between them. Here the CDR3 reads CASSIGSTGSEQYF. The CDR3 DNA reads TGTGCCAGTAGTATTGGTTCGACAGGTTCCGAGCAGTACTTC.

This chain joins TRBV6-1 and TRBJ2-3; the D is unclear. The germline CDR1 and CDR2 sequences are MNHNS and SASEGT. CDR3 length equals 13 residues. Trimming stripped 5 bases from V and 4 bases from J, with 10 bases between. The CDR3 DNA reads TGTGCCAGCAGTACCTATATCGCAGATACGCAGTATTTT. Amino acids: CASSTYIADTQYF.

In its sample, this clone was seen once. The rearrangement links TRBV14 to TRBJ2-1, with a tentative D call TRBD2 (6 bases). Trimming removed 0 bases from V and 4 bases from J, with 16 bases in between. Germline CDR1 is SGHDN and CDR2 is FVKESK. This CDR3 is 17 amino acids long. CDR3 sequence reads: CASSQDWRDRFYNEQFF. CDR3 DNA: TGTGCCAGCAGCCAAGATTGGAGGGATCGGTTTTACAATGAGCAGTTCTTC.

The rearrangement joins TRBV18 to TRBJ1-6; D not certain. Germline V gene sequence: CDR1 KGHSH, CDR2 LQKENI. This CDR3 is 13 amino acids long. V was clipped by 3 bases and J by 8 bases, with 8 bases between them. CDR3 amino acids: CASSPKGDSPLHF. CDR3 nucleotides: TGTGCCAGCTCACCGAAGGGAGATTCACCCCTCCACTTT.

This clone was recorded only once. The CDR3 reads CASTISGSGANVLTF. DNA for the CDR3: TGTGCCAGCACTATTTCCGGGTCTGGGGCCAACGTCCTGACTTTC. This rearrangement joins TRBV6-1 to TRBJ2-6; D call uncertain. The V gene's germline CDR1 is MNHNS and CDR2 SASEGT. Trimming took 7 bases from V and 1 from J, leaving 11 bases between them. CDR3 length: 15 amino acids.

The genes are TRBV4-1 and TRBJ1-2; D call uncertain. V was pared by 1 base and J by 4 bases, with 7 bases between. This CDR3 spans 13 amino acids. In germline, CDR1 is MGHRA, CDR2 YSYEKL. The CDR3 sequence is CASSQVGLYGYTF. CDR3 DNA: TGCGCCAGCAGCCAAGTAGGGCTCTATGGCTACACCTTC.

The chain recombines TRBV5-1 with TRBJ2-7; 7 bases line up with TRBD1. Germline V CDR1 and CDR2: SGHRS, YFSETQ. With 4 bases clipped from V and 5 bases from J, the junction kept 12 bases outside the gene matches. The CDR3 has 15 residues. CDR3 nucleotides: TGCGCCAGCAGCCAAGACCCGGGACAGTTCGACGAGCAGTACTTC. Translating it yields CASSQDPGQFDEQYF.

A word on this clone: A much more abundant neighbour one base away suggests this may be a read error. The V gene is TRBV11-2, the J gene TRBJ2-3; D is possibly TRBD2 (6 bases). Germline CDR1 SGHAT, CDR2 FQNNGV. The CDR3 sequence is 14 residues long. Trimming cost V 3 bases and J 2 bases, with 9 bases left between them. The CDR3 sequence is CASSFEGLTDTQYF. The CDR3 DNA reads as TGTGCCAGCAGCTTCGAGGGACTCACAGATACGCAGTATTTT.

CDR3 residues: CASSLAWGAFNEQFF. The CDR3 DNA sequence: TGTGCCAGCAGCTTAGCCTGGGGAGCGTTCAATGAGCAGTTCTTC. This chain uses TRBV7-2 with TRBJ2-1, with D maybe TRBD2 (5 bases). Trimming pared 0 bases from V and 6 bases from J, leaving 12 bases between. CDR1 and CDR2 (germline): SGHTA, FQGNSA. The CDR3 loop spans 15 amino acids.

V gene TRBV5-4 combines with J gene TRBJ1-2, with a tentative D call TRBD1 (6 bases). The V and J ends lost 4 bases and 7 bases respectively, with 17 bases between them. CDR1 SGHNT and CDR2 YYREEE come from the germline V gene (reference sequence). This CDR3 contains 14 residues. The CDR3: CASSPGDRTPGYTF. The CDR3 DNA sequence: TGTGCCAGCAGCCCGGGTGACAGGACTCCTGGCTACACCTTC. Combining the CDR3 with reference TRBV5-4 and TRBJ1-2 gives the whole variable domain ETGVTQSPTHLIKTRGQQVTLRCSSQSGHNTVSWYQQALGQGPQFIFQYYREEENGRGNFPPRFSGLQFPNYSSELNVNALELDDSALYLCASSPGDRTPGYTFGSGTRLTVV.

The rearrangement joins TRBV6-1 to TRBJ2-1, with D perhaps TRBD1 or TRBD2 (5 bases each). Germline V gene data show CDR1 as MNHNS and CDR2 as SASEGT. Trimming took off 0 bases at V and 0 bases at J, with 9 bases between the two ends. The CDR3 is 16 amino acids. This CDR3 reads CASSEAWGSSYNEQFF. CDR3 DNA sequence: TGTGCCAGCAGTGAAGCCTGGGGGAGCTCCTACAATGAGCAGTTCTTC.